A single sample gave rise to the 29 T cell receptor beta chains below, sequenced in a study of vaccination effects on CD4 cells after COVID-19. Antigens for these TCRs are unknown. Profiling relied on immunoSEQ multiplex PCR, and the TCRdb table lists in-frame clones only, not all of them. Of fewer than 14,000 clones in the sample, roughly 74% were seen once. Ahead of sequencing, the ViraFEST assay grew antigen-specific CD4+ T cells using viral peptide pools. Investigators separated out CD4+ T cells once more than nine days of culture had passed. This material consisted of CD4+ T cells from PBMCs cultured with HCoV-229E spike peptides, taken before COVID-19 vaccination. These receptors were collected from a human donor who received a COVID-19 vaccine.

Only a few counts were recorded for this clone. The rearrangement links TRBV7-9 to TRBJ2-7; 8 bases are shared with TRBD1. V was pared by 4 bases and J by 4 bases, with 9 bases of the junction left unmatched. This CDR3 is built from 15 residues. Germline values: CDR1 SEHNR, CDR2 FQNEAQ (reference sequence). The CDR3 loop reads CASSYGQGSQYEQYF. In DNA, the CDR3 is TGTGCCAGCAGCTATGGACAGGGCTCGCAATACGAGCAGTACTTC.

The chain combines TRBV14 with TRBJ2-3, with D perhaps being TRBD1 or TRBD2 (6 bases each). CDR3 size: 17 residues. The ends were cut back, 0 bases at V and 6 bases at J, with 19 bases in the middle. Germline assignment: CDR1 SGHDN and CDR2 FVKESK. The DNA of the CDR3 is TGTGCCAGCAGCCAAGAGTGGGGGCTGGGGACTCCGGATACGCAGTATTTT. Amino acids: CASSQEWGLGTPDTQYF. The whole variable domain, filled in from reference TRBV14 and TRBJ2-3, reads EAGVTQFPSHSVIEKGQTVTLRCDPISGHDNLYWYRRVMGKEIKFLLHFVKESKQDESGMPNNRFLAERTGGTYSTLKVQPAELEDSGVYFCASSQEWGLGTPDTQYFGPGTRLTVL.

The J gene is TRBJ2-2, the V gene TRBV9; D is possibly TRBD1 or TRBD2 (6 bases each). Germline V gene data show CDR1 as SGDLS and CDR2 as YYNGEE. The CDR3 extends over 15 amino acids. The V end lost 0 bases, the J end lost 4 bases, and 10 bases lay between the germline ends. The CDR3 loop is CASSVAGGGTGELFF. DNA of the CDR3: TGTGCCAGCAGCGTAGCCGGGGGCGGCACCGGGGAGCTGTTTTTT.

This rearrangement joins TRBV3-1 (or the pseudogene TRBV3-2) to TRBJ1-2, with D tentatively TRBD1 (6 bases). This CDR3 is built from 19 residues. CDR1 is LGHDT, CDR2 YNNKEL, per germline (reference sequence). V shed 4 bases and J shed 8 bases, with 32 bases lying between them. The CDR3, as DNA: TGTGCCAGCAGCCCTCACGATCCCGGGACACCCTACACGCTCTACGGCTACACCTTC. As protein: CASSPHDPGTPYTLYGYTF.

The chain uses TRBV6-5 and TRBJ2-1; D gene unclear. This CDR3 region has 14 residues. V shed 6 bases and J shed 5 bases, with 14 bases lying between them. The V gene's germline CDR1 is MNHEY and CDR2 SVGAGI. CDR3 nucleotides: TGTGCCAGCAGAGTCTTGGGCAGGAACAATGAGCAGTTCTTC. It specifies CASRVLGRNNEQFF.

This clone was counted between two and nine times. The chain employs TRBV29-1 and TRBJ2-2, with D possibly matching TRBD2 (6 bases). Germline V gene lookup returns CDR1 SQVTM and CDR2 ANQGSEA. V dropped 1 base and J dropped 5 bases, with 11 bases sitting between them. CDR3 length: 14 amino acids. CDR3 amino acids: CSVEAGVRTGELFF. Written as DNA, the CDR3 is TGCAGCGTTGAAGCGGGAGTAAGGACCGGGGAGCTGTTTTTT.

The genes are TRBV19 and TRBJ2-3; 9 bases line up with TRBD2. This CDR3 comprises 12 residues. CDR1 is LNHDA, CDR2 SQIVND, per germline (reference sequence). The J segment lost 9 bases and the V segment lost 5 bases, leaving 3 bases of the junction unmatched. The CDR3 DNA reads TGTGCCAGTAGTGTAGCGGGGGAAACGCAGTATTTT. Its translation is CASSVAGETQYF.

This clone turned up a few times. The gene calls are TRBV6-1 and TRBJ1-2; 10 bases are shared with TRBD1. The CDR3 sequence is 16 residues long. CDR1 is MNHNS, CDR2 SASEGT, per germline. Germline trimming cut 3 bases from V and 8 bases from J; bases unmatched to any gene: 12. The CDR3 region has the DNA TGTGCCAGCAGTGACGGGACAGGGGCATCAGTACGAGGCTACACCTTC. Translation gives CASSDGTGASVRGYTF.

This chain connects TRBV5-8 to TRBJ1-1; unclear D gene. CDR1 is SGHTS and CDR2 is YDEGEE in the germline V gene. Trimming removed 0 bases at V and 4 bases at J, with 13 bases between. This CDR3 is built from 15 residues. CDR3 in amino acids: CASSLVGVLGTEAFF. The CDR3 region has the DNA TGTGCCAGCAGCTTGGTCGGGGTTTTGGGCACTGAAGCTTTCTTT.

CDR3 sequence reads: CAWRGQPYGYTF. In DNA, the CDR3 is TGTGCCTGGAGAGGCCAGCCCTATGGCTACACCTTC. V usage is TRBV30 and J usage is TRBJ1-2; no clear D gene. Per germline, CDR1 GTSNPN and CDR2 SVGIG (reference sequence). V was cut by 3 bases and J by 4 bases, with 9 bases left in between. This CDR3 has 12 residues. The variable domain in full, with the rest retrieved from reference TRBV30 and TRBJ1-2, is SQTIHQWPATLVQPVGSPLSLECTVEGTSNPNLYWYRQAAGRGLQLLFYSVGIGQISSEVPQNLSASRPQDRQFILSSKKLLLSDSGFYLCAWRGQPYGYTFGSGTRLTVV.

This CDR3 reads CASSPGGTNTGELFF. CDR3 nucleotide sequence: TGTGCCAGCTCACCGGGAGGGACCAACACCGGGGAGCTGTTTTTT. The V and J genes are TRBV18 and TRBJ2-2; 7 bases fit TRBD2. The CDR3 covers 15 residues. J was trimmed by 2 bases and V by 3 bases; bases with no gene match: 3. The germline V gene encodes CDR1 KGHSH and CDR2 LQKENI.

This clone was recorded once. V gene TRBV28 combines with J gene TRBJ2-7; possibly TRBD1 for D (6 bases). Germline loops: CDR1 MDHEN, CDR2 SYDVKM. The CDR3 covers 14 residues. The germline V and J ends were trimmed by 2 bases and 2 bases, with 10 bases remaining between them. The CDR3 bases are TGTGCCAGCAGTTTAGATCCAGGGGCCTACGAGCAGTACTTC. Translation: CASSLDPGAYEQYF.

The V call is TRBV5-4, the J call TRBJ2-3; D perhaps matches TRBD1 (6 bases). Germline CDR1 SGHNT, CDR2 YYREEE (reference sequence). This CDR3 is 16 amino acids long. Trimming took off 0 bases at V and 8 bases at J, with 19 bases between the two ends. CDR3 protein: CASSLDPRGGSGTQYF. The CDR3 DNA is TGTGCCAGCAGCTTGGATCCTAGAGGGGGAAGCGGTACGCAGTATTTT.

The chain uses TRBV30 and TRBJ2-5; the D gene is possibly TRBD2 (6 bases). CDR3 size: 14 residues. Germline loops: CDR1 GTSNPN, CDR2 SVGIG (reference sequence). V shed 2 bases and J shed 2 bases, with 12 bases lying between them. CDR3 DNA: TGTGCCTGGAGTCGCGACCGGGGGCAAGAGACCCAGTACTTC. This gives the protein CAWSRDRGQETQYF.

The CDR3 sequence: CASSLMGKETQYF. The CDR3 DNA sequence: TGTGCCAGCAGCTTAATGGGGAAAGAGACCCAGTACTTC. V and J are TRBV7-3 and TRBJ2-5; D ambiguous. The CDR3 length is 13 residues. With 1 base removed from V and 3 bases from J, the gap between germline ends came to 6 bases. Per the germline V gene, CDR1 is SGHTA and CDR2 is FQGTGA.

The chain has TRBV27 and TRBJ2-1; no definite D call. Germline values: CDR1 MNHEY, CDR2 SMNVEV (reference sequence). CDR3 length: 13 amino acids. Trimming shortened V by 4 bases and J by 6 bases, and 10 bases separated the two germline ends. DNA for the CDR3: TGTGCCAGCAGTTCCCAACACGGCAATGAGCAGTTCTTC. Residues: CASSSQHGNEQFF.

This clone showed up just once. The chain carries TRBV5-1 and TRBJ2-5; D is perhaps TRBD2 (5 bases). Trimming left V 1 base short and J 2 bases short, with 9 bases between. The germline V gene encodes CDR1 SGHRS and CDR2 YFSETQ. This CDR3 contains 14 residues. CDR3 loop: CASSLPGKQETQYF. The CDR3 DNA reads TGCGCCAGCAGCTTGCCGGGGAAACAAGAGACCCAGTACTTC.

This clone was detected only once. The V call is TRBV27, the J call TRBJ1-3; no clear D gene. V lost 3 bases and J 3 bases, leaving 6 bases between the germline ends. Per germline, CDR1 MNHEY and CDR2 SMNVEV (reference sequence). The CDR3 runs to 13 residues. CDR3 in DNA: TGTGCCAGCAGTTTCTCTGGTGGAAACACCATATATTTT. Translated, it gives CASSFSGGNTIYF.

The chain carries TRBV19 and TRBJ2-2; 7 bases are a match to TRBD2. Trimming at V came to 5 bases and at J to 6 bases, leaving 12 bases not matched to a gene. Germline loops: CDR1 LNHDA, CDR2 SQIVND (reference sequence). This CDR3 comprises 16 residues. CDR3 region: CASSPRGGISSGELFF. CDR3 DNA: TGTGCCAGTAGTCCCCGGGGAGGGATATCATCCGGGGAGCTGTTTTTT.

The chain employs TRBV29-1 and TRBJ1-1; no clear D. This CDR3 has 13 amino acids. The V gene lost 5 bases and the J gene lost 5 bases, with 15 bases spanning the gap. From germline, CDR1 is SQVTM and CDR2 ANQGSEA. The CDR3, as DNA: TGCAGCGTTAAGCCGGCCAGTCGAACTGAAGCTTTCTTT. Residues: CSVKPASRTEAFF.

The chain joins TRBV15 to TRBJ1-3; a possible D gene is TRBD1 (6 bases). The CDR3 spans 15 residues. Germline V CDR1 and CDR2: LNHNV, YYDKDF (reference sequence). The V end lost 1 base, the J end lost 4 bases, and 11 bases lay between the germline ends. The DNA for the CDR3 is TGTGCCACCAGCAGAGCAGGGGTAACCGGAAACACCATATATTTT. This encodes CATSRAGVTGNTIYF.

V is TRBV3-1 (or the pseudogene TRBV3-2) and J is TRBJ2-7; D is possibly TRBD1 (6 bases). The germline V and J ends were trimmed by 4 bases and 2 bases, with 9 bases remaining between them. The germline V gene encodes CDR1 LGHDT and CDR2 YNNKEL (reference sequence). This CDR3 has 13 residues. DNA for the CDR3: TGTGCCAGCAGCCCCAGGACAGCCTACGAGCAGTACTTC. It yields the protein CASSPRTAYEQYF.

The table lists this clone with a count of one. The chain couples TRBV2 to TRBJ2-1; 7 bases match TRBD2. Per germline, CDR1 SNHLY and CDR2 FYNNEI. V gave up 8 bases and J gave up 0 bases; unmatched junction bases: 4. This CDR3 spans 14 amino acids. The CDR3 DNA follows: TGTGCCAGCGGGCGGGGGAGCTCCTACAATGAGCAGTTCTTC. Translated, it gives CASGRGSSYNEQFF.

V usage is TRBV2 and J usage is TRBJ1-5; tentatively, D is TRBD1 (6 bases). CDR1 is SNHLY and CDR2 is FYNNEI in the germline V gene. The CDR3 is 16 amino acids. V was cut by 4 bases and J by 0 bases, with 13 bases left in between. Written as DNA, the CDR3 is TGTGCCAGCAGTGTGTTGACAGGAGATAGCAATCAGCCCCAGCATTTT. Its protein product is CASSVLTGDSNQPQHF.

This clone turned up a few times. Here the CDR3 reads CASSVQGTGELFF. The CDR3 region has the DNA TGCGCCAGCAGCGTTCAAGGCACCGGGGAGCTGTTTTTT. V is TRBV5-1 and J is TRBJ2-2; no firm D call. Deletions cut 4 bases from V and 4 bases from J, with 8 bases between. This CDR3 spans 13 amino acids. Looked up from germline, CDR1 is SGHRS and CDR2 is YFSETQ.

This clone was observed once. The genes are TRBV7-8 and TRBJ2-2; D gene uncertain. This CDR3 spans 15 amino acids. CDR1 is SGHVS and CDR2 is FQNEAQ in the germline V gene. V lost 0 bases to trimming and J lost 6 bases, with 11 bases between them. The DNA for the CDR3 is TGTGCCAGCAGCTTAGCCCGGGCCGAGGCCGGGGAGCTGTTTTTT. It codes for CASSLARAEAGELFF. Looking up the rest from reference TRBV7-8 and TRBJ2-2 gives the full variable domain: GAGVSQSPRYKVAKRGQDVALRCDPISGHVSLFWYQQALGQGPEFLTYFQNEAQLDKSGLPSDRFFAERPEGSVSTLKIQRTQQEDSAVYLCASSLARAEAGELFFGEGSRLTVL.

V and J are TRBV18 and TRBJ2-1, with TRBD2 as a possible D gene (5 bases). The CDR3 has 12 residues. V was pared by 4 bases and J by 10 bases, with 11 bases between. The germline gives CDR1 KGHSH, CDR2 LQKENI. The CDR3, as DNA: TGTGCCAGCTCACTACCGGGCGGGGAGCAGTTCTTC. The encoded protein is CASSLPGGEQFF.

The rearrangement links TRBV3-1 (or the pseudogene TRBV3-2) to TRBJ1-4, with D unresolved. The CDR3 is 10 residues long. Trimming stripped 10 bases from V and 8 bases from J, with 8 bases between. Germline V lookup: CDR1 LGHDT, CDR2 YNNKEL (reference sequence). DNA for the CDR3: TGTGCCAATCCGGGCGAAAAACTGTTTTTT. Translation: CANPGEKLFF.

CDR3 coding DNA: TGTGCCAGCAGCCCCGGGACGTACACCGGGGAGCTGTTTTTT. It specifies CASSPGTYTGELFF. V gene TRBV9 combines with J gene TRBJ2-2; D might be TRBD1 or TRBD2, each matching 5 bases. Trimming stripped 4 bases from V and 3 bases from J, with 10 bases between. CDR1 is SGDLS, CDR2 YYNGEE, per germline. The CDR3 runs to 14 residues.